This is a list of T cell receptor beta chains from one sample in a study of shared clonotypes between healthy human individuals. Data came from immunoSEQ multiplex PCR; TCRdb stores just in-frame clones and leaves some out. The table records hundreds of thousands of clones, about 91% of them present only once. Sample: naive CD8+ T cells sorted from blood. The receptor source for this set is a man aged 25 to 45 in good health. Each CDR3 is given with its conserved first and last residue. The D gene is left open where the match is weak. Size tells how often a clone was seen (once, few, many) or the class of an expanded clone, and some rows leave it out.

>TRBJ2-3|-|TRBV11-2|TRBD2
TGTGCCAGCAGCTTTACTAGCGGGAACGCACATCTGGTTGATACGCAGTATTTT
CASSFTSGNAHLVDTQYF
>TRBJ2-7|-|TRBV11-2|-
TGTGCCAGCAGCCCCCTCTCGGGGGAGCAGTACTTC
CASSPLSGEQYF
>TRBJ2-7|-|TRBV13|TRBD1
TGTGCCAGCAGCCACGGACAGGGTTTGGAGCAGTACTTC
CASSHGQGLEQYF
>TRBJ2-7|-|TRBV27|TRBD1
TGTGCCAGCAGCTCAGACAGGGTCGGCTACGAGCAGTACTTC
CASSSDRVGYEQYF
>TRBJ2-7|-|TRBV28|-
TGTGCCAGCAGTTTCAGCCCCGTCGCTATCGGCTACGAGCAGTACTTC
CASSFSPVAIGYEQYF
>TRBJ2-7|once|TRBV9|TRBD1
TGTGCCAGCAGCCCCGGGGACAGGGGGCTGTACGAGCAGTACTTC
CASSPGDRGLYEQYF
>TRBJ2-7|-|TRBV28|TRBD1
TGTGCCAGCAGTTCCCAAAGGCTGGAACAGGGGCTATTTCCCTACGAGCAGTACTTC
CASSSQRLEQGLFPYEQYF
>TRBJ2-7|-|TRBV27|TRBD2
TGTGCCAGCAGTTATAGACTAGCGGGAGGTTACGAGCAGTACTTC
CASSYRLAGGYEQYF
>TRBJ1-2|-|TRBV4-1|TRBD1
TGCGCCAGCAGCCAAGAAGGGGCAGGGGGTTTAATGAGGGGCGGCTACACCTTC
CASSQEGAGGLMRGGYTF
>TRBJ2-6|-|TRBV7-8|-
TGTGCCAGCAGCGCAAGAGGTAGAACGACTTCTGGGGCCAACGTCCTGACTTTC
CASSARGRTTSGANVLTF
>TRBJ2-7|-|TRBV10-1|TRBD2
TGCGCCAGCAGTGCACGTCTAGCGGGAAAGTACGAGCAGTACTTC
CASSARLAGKYEQYF
>TRBJ1-1|-|TRBV11-2|-
TGTGCCAGCAGCCCTAACACTGAAGCTTTCTTT
CASSPNTEAFF
>TRBJ1-5|-|TRBV27|-
TGTGCCAGCAGTTTATCGAGATCCCAGCCCCAGCATTTT
CASSLSRSQPQHF
>TRBJ1-5|-|TRBV28|-
TGTGCCAGCAGTTTAGGGGGGTCACTGGGTGAGCATTTT
CASSLGGSLGEHF
>TRBJ2-2|-|TRBV6-4|-
TGTGCCAGCAGTGTTCGAAGGGGGAACACCGGGGAGCTGTTTTTT
CASSVRRGNTGELFF
>TRBJ2-5|-|TRBV5-8|TRBD2
TGTGCCAGCAGCTTGCGGGGAGCGGGAGCCGGGGAGACCCAGTACTTC
CASSLRGAGAGETQYF
>TRBJ2-2|-|TRBV12-5|TRBD2
TGTGCTAGTGGTGCCGGACTAGCGGGAGGCGGGGAGCTGTTTTTT
CASGAGLAGGGELFF
>TRBJ1-5|once|TRBV6-4|TRBD1
TGTGCCAGCGTCCGGGACAGGGCACGTCAGCCCCAGCATTTT
CASVRDRARQPQHF
>TRBJ2-3|-|TRBV2|TRBD2
TGTGCCAGCAGCCCGTTTGCGGGAGCAGATACGCAGTATTTT
CASSPFAGADTQYF
>TRBJ2-1|-|TRBV5-6|-
TGTGCCAGCACCCTTGGAGCCAACCTCAGAAATGAGCAGTTCTTC
CASTLGANLRNEQFF